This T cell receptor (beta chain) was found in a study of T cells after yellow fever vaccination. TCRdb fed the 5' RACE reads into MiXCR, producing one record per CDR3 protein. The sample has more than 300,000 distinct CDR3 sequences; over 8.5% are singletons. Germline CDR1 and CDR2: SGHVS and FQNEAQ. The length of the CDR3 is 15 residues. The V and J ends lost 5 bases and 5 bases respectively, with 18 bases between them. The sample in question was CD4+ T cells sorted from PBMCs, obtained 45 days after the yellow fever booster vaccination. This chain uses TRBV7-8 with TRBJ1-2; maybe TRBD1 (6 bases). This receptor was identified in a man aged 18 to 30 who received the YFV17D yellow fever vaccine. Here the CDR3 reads CASSPGGQTGYGYTF. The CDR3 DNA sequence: TGTGCCAGCAGCCCCGGCGGGCAGACAGGATATGGCTACACCTTC.